Listed here are 23 T cell receptor beta chains from one sample, sequenced in a study of shared clonotypes between healthy human individuals. The method was immunoSEQ multiplex PCR; TCRdb's version includes in-frame clones alone and lacks a portion of them. The repertoire holds about a million clones, with roughly 80% as singletons. The sequenced sample was memory CD4+ T cells from PBMCs. Noted subset: CD45RA-negative fraction. Every receptor here comes from a man between 18 and 29 years old in good health. Some clones in this sample may be carry-over from other donors' samples.

The V call is TRBV28, the J call TRBJ2-2; 7 bases are a match to TRBD2. The junction had 8 bases not matched to a gene; V was cut back by 7 bases and J by 6 bases. The CDR3 is 14 residues long. CDR1 and CDR2 (germline): MDHEN, SYDVKM. CDR3 amino acids: CASTLGGIPGELFF. The CDR3 DNA reads TGTGCCAGCACCCTGGGGGGGATCCCCGGGGAGCTGTTTTTT.

The chain uses TRBV29-1 and TRBJ1-2; D is uncertain. This CDR3 is built from 13 residues. Germline CDR1 SQVTM, CDR2 ANQGSEA. Trimming removed 5 bases at V and 0 bases at J, with 10 bases between. The CDR3 DNA is TGCAGCGTTTACGACCCAACTAACTATGGCTACACCTTC. Protein: CSVYDPTNYGYTF.

The genes are TRBV29-1 and TRBJ2-3; the D gene is possibly TRBD2 (5 bases). CDR1 and CDR2 from the germline V gene are SQVTM and ANQGSEA. V shed 1 base and J shed 5 bases, with 10 bases lying between them. The length of the CDR3 is 13 residues. CDR3 in DNA: TGCAGCGTTGAAGTGGGAGTTGAAGATACGCAGTATTTT. Translation: CSVEVGVEDTQYF.

The V and J genes are TRBV28 and TRBJ2-6; 7 bases are a match to TRBD1. Germline loops: CDR1 MDHEN, CDR2 SYDVKM. Trimming cost V 6 bases and J 3 bases; bases outside gene matches: 14. The CDR3 totals 18 residues. The CDR3 coding sequence is TGTGCCAGCAGCCCCGTCCGGGCAGGGGGTGTTGGGGCCAACGTCCTGACTTTC. Translated: CASSPVRAGGVGANVLTF.

This clone was seen a few times. The CDR3 here is CASSDAQGTPSDEQFF. In nucleotides, the CDR3 is TGTGCCAGCAGTGACGCTCAGGGGACCCCCAGCGATGAGCAGTTCTTC. The chain is built from TRBV6-4 and TRBJ2-1; TRBD1 is a possible D gene (6 bases). Germline CDR1 MRHNA, CDR2 SNTAGT. The CDR3 is 16 residues long. Trimming took off 2 bases at V and 8 bases at J, with 19 bases between the two ends.

Comments on this clone: Other DNA sequences within the sample encode an identical CDR3. V gene TRBV7-3 combines with J gene TRBJ1-1; D perhaps matches TRBD1 (6 bases). The CDR3 is 13 amino acids. Trimming pared 5 bases from V and 4 bases from J, leaving 11 bases between. Germline values: CDR1 SGHTA, CDR2 FQGTGA. The CDR3 DNA sequence: TGTGCCAGCAGCCCAAGGGGGAGCACTGAAGCTTTCTTT. Protein product: CASSPRGSTEAFF. Full variable domain (remainder filled in from reference TRBV7-3 and TRBJ1-1): GAGVSQTPSNKVTEKGKYVELRCDPISGHTALYWYRQSLGQGPEFLIYFQGTGAADDSGLPNDRFFAVRPEGSVSTLKIQRTERGDSAVYLCASSPRGSTEAFFGQGTRLTVV.

This clone was recorded once. CDR3 bases: TGTGCCAGCAGTGAACAGGGGGTAGGGGGCACTGAAGCTTTCTTT. It specifies CASSEQGVGGTEAFF. The V and J genes are TRBV2 and TRBJ1-1; 7 nucleotides align to TRBD1. J lost 4 bases, V lost 2 bases, and 7 bases had no gene match. The CDR3 has 15 residues. Germline V gives CDR1 SNHLY, CDR2 FYNNEI.

The chain links TRBV4-2 to TRBJ1-3, with 8 bases that match TRBD1. V lost 1 base and J lost 1; bases outside the gene matches: 6. The CDR3 loop spans 17 amino acids. Looked up from germline, CDR1 is LGHNA and CDR2 is YNFKEQ. CDR3 bases: TGTGCCAGCAGCCAAGGGCATACAGGGGGATCTGGAAACACCATATATTTT. This codes for CASSQGHTGGSGNTIYF.

V gene TRBV19 combines with J gene TRBJ1-1; possible D gene TRBD1, 5 bases. Germline V gives CDR1 LNHDA, CDR2 SQIVND (reference sequence). The V and J ends lost 7 bases and 4 bases respectively, with 13 bases between them. This CDR3 is 13 amino acids long. For the CDR3, the DNA is TGTGCCAGTACCGACGACGGGGGCACTGAAGCTTTCTTT. Amino acids: CASTDDGGTEAFF.

V usage is TRBV5-5 and J usage is TRBJ1-3; TRBD1 agrees at 8 bases. This CDR3 region has 16 residues. CDR1 is SGHKS and CDR2 is YYEKEE in the germline V gene (reference sequence). The V and J ends lost 4 bases and 2 bases, in that order; junction bases with no gene match: 8. The CDR3 bases are TGTGCCAGCAGCCTACTGACGACAGGGGCTGGAAACACCATATATTTT. It translates to CASSLLTTGAGNTIYF. The full variable domain, in which reference TRBV5-5 and TRBJ1-3 provide the parts outside the CDR3, is DAGVTQSPTHLIKTRGQQVTLRCSPISGHKSVSWYQQVLGQGPQFIFQYYEKEERGRGNFPDRFSARQFPNYSSELNVNALLLGDSALYLCASSLLTTGAGNTIYFGEGSWLTVV.

A note on this clone: The same CDR3 arises from other DNA sequences in this sample as well. The rearrangement uses TRBV5-1 and TRBJ2-5; 11 positions match TRBD2. Looked up from germline, CDR1 is SGHRS and CDR2 is YFSETQ. Trimming took 0 bases from V and 2 from J; bases not matched to a gene: 3. This CDR3 contains 16 residues. This CDR3 reads CASSLGGLAVQETQYF. The CDR3 DNA reads as TGCGCCAGCAGCTTGGGGGGACTAGCGGTTCAAGAGACCCAGTACTTC.

V is TRBV5-1 and J is TRBJ2-3; 7 nucleotides agree with TRBD1. Germline values: CDR1 SGHRS, CDR2 YFSETQ. The CDR3 sequence is 16 residues long. Losses at the gene ends were 2 bases for V and 2 bases for J; bases not matched to a gene: 8. The CDR3 region is CASSFYPGTDTDTQYF. CDR3 bases: TGCGCCAGCAGCTTTTACCCCGGGACAGACACAGATACGCAGTATTTT.

The V gene is TRBV10-3, the J gene TRBJ1-5; 7 nucleotides align to TRBD1. In germline, CDR1 is ENHRY, CDR2 SYGVKD. There are 16 residues in the CDR3. The V segment lost 10 bases and the J segment 2 bases; nucleotides outside the gene matches: 14. CDR3 in amino acids: CATGGTGVVGNQPQHF. In nucleotides, the CDR3 is TGTGCCACTGGGGGAACAGGGGTGGTTGGCAATCAGCCCCAGCATTTT.

For this clone: The sample contains more than one DNA sequence encoding this CDR3. The chain links TRBV6-1 to TRBJ2-7, with D unclear. CDR1 and CDR2 from the germline V gene are MNHNS and SASEGT. V lost 2 bases and J 3 bases, leaving 5 bases between the germline ends. This CDR3 has 12 amino acids. In DNA, the CDR3 is TGTGCCAGCAGTGAACTCCTCTACGAGCAGTACTTC. Its protein product is CASSELLYEQYF.

The chain carries TRBV2 and TRBJ1-1, with D unclear. Trimming stripped 6 bases from V and 5 bases from J, with 13 bases between. There are 13 residues in the CDR3. Germline-derived CDR1 and CDR2 are SNHLY and FYNNEI. CDR3 sequence reads: CASRTDRGTEAFF. DNA of the CDR3: TGTGCCAGCAGAACGGACCGAGGTACTGAAGCTTTCTTT.

The rearrangement uses TRBV28 and TRBJ1-5; D ambiguous. Germline values: CDR1 MDHEN, CDR2 SYDVKM. The CDR3 covers 13 residues. Trimming removed 4 bases from V and 3 bases from J, with 7 bases in between. For the CDR3, the DNA is TGTGCCAGCAGTTGGGTACTCAATCAGCCCCAGCATTTT. This translates into CASSWVLNQPQHF.

Points on this clone: Other DNA sequences within the sample encode an identical CDR3. The V call is TRBV10-3, the J call TRBJ2-3; D is unclear. Germline V gene lookup returns CDR1 ENHRY and CDR2 SYGVKD. This CDR3 region has 13 residues. V shed 3 bases and J shed 0 bases, with 4 bases lying between them. The DNA for the CDR3 is TGTGCCATCAGTGAAACTAGCACAGATACGCAGTATTTT. Amino acids: CAISETSTDTQYF.

This clone was detected only a few times. V gene TRBV6-1 combines with J gene TRBJ2-2; D is undetermined. This CDR3 contains 15 residues. Trimming left V 6 bases short and J 3 bases short, with 14 bases between. Looked up from germline, CDR1 is MNHNS and CDR2 is SASEGT. The chain's CDR3 is CASSGPGRYTGELFF. In DNA, the CDR3 is TGTGCCAGCAGCGGCCCAGGTCGTTACACCGGGGAGCTGTTTTTT.

This rearrangement joins TRBV7-9 to TRBJ2-7; D call uncertain. The CDR3 length is 15 residues. Per the germline V gene, CDR1 is SEHNR and CDR2 is FQNEAQ (reference sequence). The germline V and J ends were trimmed by 2 bases and 4 bases, with 15 bases remaining between them. CDR3 sequence (DNA): TGTGCCAGCAGCTTATTGAAGGGTGGATCATACGAGCAGTACTTC. Amino acid sequence: CASSLLKGGSYEQYF.

This chain links TRBV9 with TRBJ1-4, with D perhaps matching TRBD1 (6 bases). CDR3 length equals 14 residues. Per germline, CDR1 SGDLS and CDR2 YYNGEE. The V gene lost 6 bases and the J gene lost 7 bases, with 16 bases spanning the gap. CDR3 amino acids: CASTSGGPGEKLFF. In DNA, the CDR3 is TGTGCCAGCACCTCCGGGGGCCCAGGTGAAAAACTGTTTTTT.

To note about this clone: This specimen includes other DNA sequences encoding the same CDR3. The V gene is TRBV28, the J gene TRBJ2-3; unclear D gene. The length of the CDR3 is 11 residues. Trimming left V 5 bases short and J 5 bases short, with 5 bases between. The germline CDR1 and CDR2 sequences are MDHEN and SYDVKM. The CDR3 reads CASSLEDTQYF. CDR3 bases: TGTGCCAGCAGTCTAGAAGATACGCAGTATTTT.

This clone appeared a few times. The chain combines TRBV2 with TRBJ2-1; D is possibly TRBD1 (6 bases). The CDR3 is 13 residues long. V was shortened by 9 bases and J by 9 bases, with 18 bases between the two germline ends. CDR1 is SNHLY, CDR2 FYNNEI, per germline. CDR3 in DNA: TGTGCCAGTAGATCAGGGGTAAGGGGTGAGCAGTTCTTC. Its translation: CASRSGVRGEQFF.

The CDR3 DNA is TGTGCCAGCAGCTTAGTTCTAGCGGGGACGAACACCGGGGAGCTGTTTTTT. Its protein product is CASSLVLAGTNTGELFF. This chain connects TRBV11-3 to TRBJ2-2, with 9 nucleotides matching TRBD2. This CDR3 has 17 residues. J lost 0 bases, V lost 1 base, and 3 bases had no gene match. Germline assignment: CDR1 SGHNT and CDR2 YENEEA.